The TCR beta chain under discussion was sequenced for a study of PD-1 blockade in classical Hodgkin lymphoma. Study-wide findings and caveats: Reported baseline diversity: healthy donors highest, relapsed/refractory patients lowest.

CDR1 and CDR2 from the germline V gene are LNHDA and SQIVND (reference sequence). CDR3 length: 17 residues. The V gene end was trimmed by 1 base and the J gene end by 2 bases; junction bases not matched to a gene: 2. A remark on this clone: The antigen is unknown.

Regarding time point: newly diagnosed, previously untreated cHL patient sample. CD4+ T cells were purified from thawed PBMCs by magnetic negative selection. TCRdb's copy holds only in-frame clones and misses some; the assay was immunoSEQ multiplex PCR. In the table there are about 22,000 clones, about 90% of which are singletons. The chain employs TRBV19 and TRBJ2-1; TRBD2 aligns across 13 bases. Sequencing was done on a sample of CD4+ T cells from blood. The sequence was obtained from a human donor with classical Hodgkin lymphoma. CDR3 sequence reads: CASSIGGLAGAYNEQFF. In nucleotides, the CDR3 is TGTGCCAGTAGTATAGGCGGACTAGCGGGGGCCTACAATGAGCAGTTCTTC.